The entry that follows covers one TCR beta chain sequence. No cognate antigen has been identified for it. No much larger clonotype is one base removed from it; base qualities were not supplied. The sample originates from a study of blood T cell repertoires in COVID-19 (dated by TCRdb to 2018 to 2021). Background on the whole study: Samples from collaborators originated in the United States, Italy and Spain and spanned both the acute and convalescent phases of COVID-19. The samples were drawn from two sources: the first 160 participants of the ongoing ImmuneRACE study, and 1,000 to 1,500 subjects contributed by 6 global collaborators. HLA class I and class II types, where available, came from metadata supplied by the sample provider rather than from assay-based typing. Subjects who had been exposed to COVID-19, were actively infected with it, or had recovered from it provided the deeply sampled blood TCRbeta repertoires that made up the dataset. A freely available public database, intended as a resource for researchers studying the immune response to SARS-CoV-2, is where the repertoires were released. Sample metadata almost always included a de-identified subject ID, COVID-19 status, age in years and sex. The prospective study material was composed of cDNA or gDNA derived from T cells, B-cell-depleted T cells, or PBMCs.

The CDR3 contains 19 residues, cysteine and phenylalanine counted. Just the 57-base CDR3 DNA is kept, in frame starting at base 1. After removal of 0 bases from V and 4 bases from J, the junction retains 17 bases not matched to a gene. CDR1 is given as SGHRS and CDR2 as YFSETQ, both from the germline V gene. TCRbeta CDR3 regions were amplified from genomic DNA using the immunoSEQ Assay, a bias-controlled multiplex PCR. The authors' pipeline ran thus. Within the assay, amplification of reference gene primers was used to estimate how many nucleated cells each sample contained. To quantify the absolute abundance of each unique TCRbeta CDR3 rearrangement, sequence reads were collapsed and filtered. For each sample, productive Simpson clonality was calculated as the square root of Simpson's diversity index over productive rearrangements. Imported from immuneACCESS, the table was reduced by TCRdb to in-frame sequences with V and J called. These copies leave out some clones; in studies compared against another copy, an unresolved V gene accounts for under half, and the cause of the remainder is not known. The D gene and trimming were derived from the DNA, and the V and J assignments and clone size from that table. The sample data list around 84,000 clones, and 65% to 85% of these were observed just once. The ten most abundant clones make up over 35% of the sample.

Whole blood was collected in K2EDTA tubes by collaborating institutions according to the institutions' own protocols. For TCRbeta analysis, collaborators shipped samples as frozen whole blood, isolated PBMCs, or DNA extracted from either of those sample types. The paper as a whole reports these results and caveats: The quantity of clinical and demographic metadata differed by source and by participant and was supplied without curation.

The sequence derives from a man older than 75 with active or convalescent COVID-19. This chain is built from TRBV5-1 and TRBJ2-5; 8 central bases correspond to TRBD2. The sample taken for sequencing was peripheral blood. CDR3 region: CASSLGPRPRGLDGETQYF. The sequenced DNA is TGCGCCAGCAGCTTGGGTCCGCGGCCCCGGGGACTAGACGGAGAGACCCAGTACTTC.